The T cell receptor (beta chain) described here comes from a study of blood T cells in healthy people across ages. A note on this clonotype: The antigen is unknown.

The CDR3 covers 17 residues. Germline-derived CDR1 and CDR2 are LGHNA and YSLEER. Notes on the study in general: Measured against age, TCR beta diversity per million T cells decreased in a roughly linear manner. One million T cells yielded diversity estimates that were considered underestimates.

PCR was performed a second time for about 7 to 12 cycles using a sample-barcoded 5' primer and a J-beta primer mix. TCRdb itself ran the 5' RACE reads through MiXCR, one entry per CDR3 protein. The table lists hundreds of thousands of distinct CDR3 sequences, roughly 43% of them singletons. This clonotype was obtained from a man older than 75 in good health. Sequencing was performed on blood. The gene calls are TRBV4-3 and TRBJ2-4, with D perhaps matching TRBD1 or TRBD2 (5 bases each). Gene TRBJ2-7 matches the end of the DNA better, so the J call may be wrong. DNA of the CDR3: TGCGCCAGCAGCCAAGGTGTCGCAGGGACGTACTCCTACGAGCAGTACTTC. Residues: CASSQGVAGTYSYEQYF.